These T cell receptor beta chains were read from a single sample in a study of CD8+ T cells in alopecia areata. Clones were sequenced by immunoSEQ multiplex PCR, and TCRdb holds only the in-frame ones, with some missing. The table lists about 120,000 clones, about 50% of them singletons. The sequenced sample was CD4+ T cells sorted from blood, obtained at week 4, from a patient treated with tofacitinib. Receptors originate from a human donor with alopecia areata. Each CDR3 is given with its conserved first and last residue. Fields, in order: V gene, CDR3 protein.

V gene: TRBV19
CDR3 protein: CASSTRRLAGLETQYF

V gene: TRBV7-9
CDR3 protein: CASSLSLSSSGNTIYF

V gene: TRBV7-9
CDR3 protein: CASSLVVSQETQYF

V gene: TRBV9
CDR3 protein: CASSLGRSTNEQFF

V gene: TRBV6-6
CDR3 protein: CASRTARDQPQHF

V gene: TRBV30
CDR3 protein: CAWSVGNSYNEQFF

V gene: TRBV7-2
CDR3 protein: CASSLTGVVTDTQYF

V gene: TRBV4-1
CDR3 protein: CASSQDRLVSSYNEQFF

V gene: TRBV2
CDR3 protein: CASSQGQNPYEQYF

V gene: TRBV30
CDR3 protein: CARRVASGAGYTF

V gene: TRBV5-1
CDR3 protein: CASRLTSGVNNEQFF

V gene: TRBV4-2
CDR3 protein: CASSQYGWRNTEAFF

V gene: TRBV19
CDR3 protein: CASSTGTQTDTQYF

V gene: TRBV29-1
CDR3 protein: CSVDQGASGRRNEQFF

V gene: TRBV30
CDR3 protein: CAWSRGAYGYTF

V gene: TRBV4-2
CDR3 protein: CASSHYSGLAKNIQYF